The TCR beta chain described here comes from a study of T cell clonality in common variable immunodeficiency. Study-wide points: T cell subpopulation sequencing would be needed to explain CVID clonality. Compared with controls, CVID subjects had fewer shared TCRbeta clones. Repertoire-complication correlations in CVID were limited by patient heterogeneity. Compared with healthy controls, CVID subjects showed increased TCRbeta clonality, mostly in about a third.

Profiling relied on immunoSEQ multiplex PCR, and the TCRdb table lists in-frame clones only, not all of them. The table records roughly 40,000 clones without singletons, the ten largest covering 2.8%. Between the trimmed V and J ends, which lost 4 bases and 4 bases, there was a span of 7 bases. Germline CDR1 reads SGHDT; CDR2 reads YYEEEE. The CDR3 runs to 12 residues. A remark on this clone: Its antigen is as yet unknown. The read ends 3 residues shy of where the CDR3 ends; the end is completed using the germline J gene.

The sample was peripheral blood mononuclear cells. V gene TRBV5-6 combines with J gene TRBJ2-3, with D possibly being TRBD1 (6 bases). This receptor was taken from a person aged 18 to 75 in good health. CDR3 amino acids: CASSHRADTQYF. The part of the CDR3 DNA that was read is TGTGCCAGCAGCCACAGGGCAGATACG.